Listed below are T cell receptor beta chains from one sample, sequenced in a study of blood T cell repertoires in COVID-19. Measured with immunoSEQ multiplex PCR; TCRdb has only the in-frame clones, and not every one. The repertoire holds under 500,000 clones, with 87% as singletons. The sequencing input was PBMCs or T cells enriched from blood (not recorded which). Receptor source: a woman under 30 with acute COVID-19. The CDR3 runs from the conserved cysteine through the conserved F or W. A D gene is named only where the DNA matches it firmly. Clone sizes are given selectively: once, few, many, or a class where the clone is expanded.

V	size	J	D	CDR3	DNA
TRBV6-2/TRBV6-3	.	TRBJ2-5	TRBD1	CASSKGQGPQETQYF	TGTGCCAGCAGTAAAGGACAGGGGCCCCAAGAGACCCAGTACTTC
TRBV2	few	TRBJ1-2	.	CASSDGSAYGYTF	TGTGCCAGCAGTGACGGGTCGGCCTATGGCTACACCTTC
TRBV7-9	.	TRBJ1-2	.	CASSLQGMSYGYTF	TGTGCCAGCAGCTTACAGGGAATGAGCTATGGCTACACCTTC
TRBV9	.	TRBJ1-2	TRBD1	CASSLTWDRTNGYTF	TGTGCCAGCAGCCTCACCTGGGACAGGACAAATGGCTACACCTTC
TRBV25-1	.	TRBJ1-2	.	CASSTLAGGPDGYTF	TGTGCCAGCAGTACCTTAGCGGGAGGGCCGGATGGCTACACCTTC
TRBV9	.	TRBJ2-1	.	CASSGTGSAYNEQFF	TGTGCCAGCAGCGGAACCGGGAGCGCCTACAATGAGCAGTTCTTC
TRBV5-1	once	TRBJ2-1	TRBD2	CASSLESSGGINEQFF	TGCGCCAGCAGCTTGGAATCTAGCGGGGGGATCAATGAGCAGTTCTTC
TRBV27	.	TRBJ1-5	TRBD1	CASSSDRAPSNQPQHF	TGTGCCAGCAGTTCAGACAGGGCCCCAAGCAATCAGCCCCAGCATTTT
TRBV19	.	TRBJ2-2	TRBD1	CASSIGDRVNGELFF	TGTGCCAGTAGTATTGGGGACAGGGTTAACGGGGAGCTGTTTTTT
TRBV11-3	.	TRBJ1-2	TRBD1	CASTGGQGQILNYGYTF	TGTGCCAGCACCGGAGGACAGGGTCAGATTCTTAACTATGGCTACACCTTC
TRBV12-3/TRBV12-4	.	TRBJ1-5	.	CASSQDYQPQHF	TGTGCCAGCTCACAGGATTATCAGCCCCAGCATTTT
TRBV4-3	.	TRBJ1-2	.	CASSQLGADGYTF	TGCGCCAGCAGCCAACTGGGAGCTGATGGCTACACCTTC
TRBV11-2	.	TRBJ2-1	TRBD2	CASSSPVSGTSYNEQFF	TGTGCCAGCAGCTCCCCCGTTAGCGGGACCTCCTACAATGAGCAGTTCTTC
TRBV28	.	TRBJ1-1	.	CASSLGPGGENTEAFF	TGTGCCAGCAGTTTAGGGCCCGGGGGAGAGAACACTGAAGCTTTCTTT
TRBV27	.	TRBJ2-1	TRBD2	CASSLRLAAYNEQFF	TGTGCCAGCAGTTTAAGACTAGCGGCCTACAATGAGCAGTTCTTC
TRBV7-2	.	TRBJ1-2	TRBD1	CASTGNRGEGYTF	TGTGCCAGCACTGGTAACAGGGGAGAGGGCTACACCTTC
TRBV4-3	.	TRBJ2-2	TRBD2	CASSYRSGATGELFF	TGCGCCAGCAGCTATCGTAGCGGGGCTACCGGGGAGCTGTTTTTT
TRBV5-1	.	TRBJ1-1	.	CASSLRGRTEAFF	TGCGCCAGCAGCTTGAGGGGCCGCACTGAAGCTTTCTTT
TRBV6-2/TRBV6-3	.	TRBJ2-1	TRBD2	CASSFVAGGNNEQFF	TGTGCCAGCAGTTTCGTAGCGGGAGGAAACAATGAGCAGTTCTTC
TRBV3-1/TRBV3-2	.	TRBJ2-5	.	CASSARQETQYF	TGTGCCAGCAGCGCGCGCCAAGAGACCCAGTACTTC
TRBV13	.	TRBJ2-2	TRBD1	CASSFEDRGGAGELFF	TGTGCCAGCAGCTTCGAGGACAGGGGTGGCGCCGGGGAGCTGTTTTTT
TRBV27	once	TRBJ1-2	.	CASSSGGGQFYGYTF	TGTGCCAGCAGTTCCGGCGGAGGTCAATTCTATGGCTACACCTTC
TRBV18	.	TRBJ1-2	.	CASSPPGGGNYGYTF	TGTGCCAGCTCACCACCCGGCGGCGGAAACTATGGCTACACCTTC
TRBV19	.	TRBJ1-1	TRBD1	CASSDRAGTEAFF	TGTGCCAGTAGTGACAGGGCGGGCACTGAAGCTTTCTTT
TRBV28	.	TRBJ1-2	.	CASSFVFGGYTF	TGTGCCAGCAGTTTCGTTTTCGGTGGCTACACCTTC
TRBV28	once	TRBJ1-2	.	CASSFELRGTNYGYTF	TGTGCCAGCAGTTTTGAGTTACGGGGGACTAACTATGGCTACACCTTC
TRBV7-2	.	TRBJ1-2	.	CASSLQQGNYGYTF	TGTGCCAGCAGCTTGCAACAGGGTAACTATGGCTACACCTTC
TRBV4-2	.	TRBJ2-5	.	CASSQVLRTQYF	TGTGCCAGCAGCCAAGTTCTCAGGACCCAGTACTTC
TRBV4-1	.	TRBJ1-1	TRBD1	CASSRGLTGGYTEAFF	TGCGCCAGCAGCCGGGGTCTCACAGGGGGCTACACTGAAGCTTTCTTT
TRBV15	.	TRBJ1-6	.	CATSRADNSPLHF	TGTGCCACCAGCAGGGCCGATAATTCACCCCTCCACTTT
TRBV18	.	TRBJ1-1	TRBD1	CASSPLAGTGEAFF	TGTGCCAGCTCACCACTCGCCGGGACAGGTGAAGCTTTCTTT
TRBV4-3	.	TRBJ1-2	.	CASSQESRGGGYTF	TGCGCCAGCAGCCAAGAATCCAGGGGTGGCGGCTACACCTTC
TRBV28	.	TRBJ2-5	TRBD2	CASSSRTSGMVETQYF	TGTGCCAGCAGTTCAAGGACTAGCGGGATGGTGGAGACCCAGTACTTC
TRBV20-1	.	TRBJ1-1	TRBD1	CSAIDYRGRVITEAFF	TGCAGTGCTATTGATTACAGGGGGCGGGTCATCACTGAAGCTTTCTTT
TRBV5-6	once	TRBJ2-7	TRBD1	CASTGGAYEQYF	TGTGCCAGCACAGGGGGTGCCTACGAGCAGTACTTC
TRBV6-5	.	TRBJ2-2	.	CASSYFGQWNTGELFF	TGTGCCAGCAGTTACTTCGGACAGTGGAACACCGGGGAGCTGTTTTTT
TRBV3-1/TRBV3-2	.	TRBJ2-2	.	CASSLSGYALAGELFF	TGTGCCAGCAGCCTTAGCGGTTATGCCTTAGCCGGGGAGCTGTTTTTT
TRBV2	.	TRBJ2-7	.	CASSDAVFSYEQYF	TGTGCCAGCAGTGATGCAGTGTTCTCCTACGAGCAGTACTTC
TRBV6-5	.	TRBJ1-5	TRBD1	CASSSQGVGRQPQHF	TGTGCCAGCAGTTCCCAGGGGGTCGGGCGCCAGCCCCAGCATTTT
TRBV11-2	.	TRBJ2-1	TRBD2	CASRRGGTKAEQFF	TGTGCCAGCAGAAGAGGTGGGACTAAAGCTGAGCAGTTCTTC
TRBV28	.	TRBJ2-7	TRBD1	CASSLQGGSYEQYF	TGTGCCAGCAGCTTACAGGGGGGCTCCTACGAGCAGTACTTC
TRBV19	.	TRBJ1-1	.	CASSRDGSLNTEAFF	TGTGCCAGTAGTAGGGACGGGAGTCTGAACACTGAAGCTTTCTTT